This TCR beta chain was identified in a study of blood T cell repertoires in COVID-19. Study overall: Italy, Spain and the United States were the sources of the convalescent and acute COVID-19 samples. The analysed material was cDNA or gDNA that came from T cells, B-cell-depleted T cells, or PBMCs.

V was clipped by 0 bases and J by 8 bases, with 12 bases between them. The CDR3 spans 14 residues. CDR1 SGHNT and CDR2 YENEEA come from the germline V gene. Authors' processing steps: Quantification of nucleated cells was approximated via reference gene primer amplification. Some clones are missing from TCRdb's copy, which holds only in-frame ones; the method was immunoSEQ multiplex PCR. From that table come the V and J calls and clone size; the DNA was used to work out D and trimming. The profile shows tens of thousands of clones, 80% to 85% of them singletons. Sequencing was carried out using peripheral blood. The rearrangement joins TRBV11-3 to TRBJ2-3; D perhaps matches TRBD2 (6 bases). This TCR was sampled from a human donor in a cohort sampled during active COVID-19. CDR3 region: CASSLEGQGGTQYF. CDR3 bases: TGTGCCAGCAGCTTAGAAGGGCAGGGAGGTACGCAGTATTTT.